This T cell receptor (beta chain) stems from a study of blood T cell repertoires in COVID-19. Across the study: Acute and convalescent COVID-19 specimens originated in the United States, Italy and Spain. T cells, B-cell-depleted T cells, or PBMCs provided the cDNA or gDNA that served as material.

In the original analysis: Reference gene primer amplification in the assay estimated nucleated cell counts. TCRdb's table, derived via immunoSEQ multiplex PCR, lists solely in-frame clones and lacks some. V and J calls and clone size come straight from that table; D and trimming were deduced from the DNA. The sample shows 95,000 or so clones, less than 85% of them seen only once. V was pared by 5 bases and J by 2 bases, with 16 bases between. Germline CDR1 MDHEN, CDR2 SYDVKM. The CDR3 is 15 residues long. The rearrangement uses TRBV28 and TRBJ2-7; no firm D call. The clonotype comes from a human donor in a cohort sampled during active COVID-19. Sequencing was done on a sample of peripheral blood. The CDR3 here is CASSPPPPKPYEQYF. The CDR3 DNA reads TGTGCCAGCAGTCCTCCGCCTCCAAAGCCCTACGAGCAGTACTTC.